This T cell receptor beta chain was captured in a study of early T cells in non-severe SARS-CoV-2 infection. Study at large: Alpha and beta chains were unpaired, from unsorted whole-blood bulk RNA. General study findings and limits: In VDJdb matching, anti-spike CD8 responses were favored while private and CD4 specificities went missing.

There are 15 residues in the CDR3. From germline, CDR1 is MNHNY and CDR2 SVGAGI (reference sequence). J was trimmed by 2 bases and V by 7 bases; bases with no gene match: 7. This clonotype was recorded at least ten times. Its antigen is as yet unknown. Researchers tagged individual cDNA molecules with unique molecular identifiers. TCRdb fed the 5' RACE reads into MiXCR, producing one record per CDR3 protein. The data show under 85,000 distinct CDR3 sequences, with 9.5% seen just once and under 7% held by the top ten. This clonotype was obtained from an adult who was a healthcare worker with PCR-confirmed SARS-CoV-2 infection or an uninfected control (not recorded which). V gene TRBV6-6 combines with J gene TRBJ1-3; 8 nucleotides match TRBD1. The sample was whole blood. Here the CDR3 reads CASNRQGSAGNTIYF. CDR3 nucleotide sequence: TGTGCCAGCAACCGACAGGGGAGTGCTGGAAACACCATATATTTT.